One and the same sample provided the 4 T cell receptor beta chains below, sequenced in a study of blood T cell repertoires in COVID-19. Using immunoSEQ multiplex PCR, the repertoire was profiled, and TCRdb retains in-frame clones only, with some absent. The sample lists over 200,000 clones, roughly 87% seen once, with 1.9% in the top ten. Sequences were obtained from peripheral blood. The receptor set was obtained from a man aged 35 to 55 with active or convalescent COVID-19.

This chain uses TRBV27 with TRBJ2-3, with D possibly TRBD2 on 5 matching bases. The CDR3 has 14 amino acids. Trimming took off 5 bases at V and 4 bases at J, with 13 bases between the two ends. Germline V gene lookup returns CDR1 MNHEY and CDR2 SMNVEV (reference sequence). The CDR3 spells CASSATRGADTQYF. CDR3 nucleotide sequence: TGTGCCAGCAGTGCAACTCGGGGTGCAGATACGCAGTATTTT.

The chain combines TRBV29-1 with TRBJ2-7; D is uncertain. The CDR3 totals 11 residues. The germline CDR1 and CDR2 sequences are SQVTM and ANQGSEA. Trimming removed 4 bases at V and 3 bases at J, with 7 bases between. The CDR3 DNA reads TGCAGCGTTGGCGCGGTCTACGAGCAGTACTTC. Its protein is CSVGAVYEQYF.

This chain connects TRBV5-4 to TRBJ1-1, with TRBD1 as a possible D gene (5 bases). Trimming stripped 4 bases from V and 0 bases from J, with 13 bases between. The V gene's germline CDR1 is SGHNT and CDR2 YYREEE (reference sequence). There are 15 residues in the CDR3. Here the CDR3 DNA reads TGTGCCAGCAGCGACAGTAGGGGCCTGAACACTGAAGCTTTCTTT. As protein: CASSDSRGLNTEAFF.

The V gene is TRBV19, the J gene TRBJ2-7; TRBD2 might be the D (5 bases). Trimming took off 3 bases at V and 0 bases at J, with 9 bases between the two ends. The CDR3 extends over 14 amino acids. Germline V lookup: CDR1 LNHDA, CDR2 SQIVND (reference sequence). CDR3 in DNA: TGTGCCAGTAGTATGTCCGGGATCTCCTACGAGCAGTACTTC. It specifies CASSMSGISYEQYF.